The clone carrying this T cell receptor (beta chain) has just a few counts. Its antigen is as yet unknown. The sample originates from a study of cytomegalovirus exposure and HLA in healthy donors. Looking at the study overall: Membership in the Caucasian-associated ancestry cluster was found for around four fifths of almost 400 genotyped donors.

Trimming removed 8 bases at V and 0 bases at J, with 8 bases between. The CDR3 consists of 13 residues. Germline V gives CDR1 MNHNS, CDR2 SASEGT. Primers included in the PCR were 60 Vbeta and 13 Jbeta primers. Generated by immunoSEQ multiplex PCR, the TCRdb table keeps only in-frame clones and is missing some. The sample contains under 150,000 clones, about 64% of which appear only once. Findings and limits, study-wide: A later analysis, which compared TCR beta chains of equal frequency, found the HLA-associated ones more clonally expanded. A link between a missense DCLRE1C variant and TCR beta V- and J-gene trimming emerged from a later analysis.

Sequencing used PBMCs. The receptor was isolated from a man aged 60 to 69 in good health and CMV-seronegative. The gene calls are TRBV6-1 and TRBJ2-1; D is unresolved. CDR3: CASGALSYNEQFF. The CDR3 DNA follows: TGTGCCAGCGGAGCACTCTCCTACAATGAGCAGTTCTTC.